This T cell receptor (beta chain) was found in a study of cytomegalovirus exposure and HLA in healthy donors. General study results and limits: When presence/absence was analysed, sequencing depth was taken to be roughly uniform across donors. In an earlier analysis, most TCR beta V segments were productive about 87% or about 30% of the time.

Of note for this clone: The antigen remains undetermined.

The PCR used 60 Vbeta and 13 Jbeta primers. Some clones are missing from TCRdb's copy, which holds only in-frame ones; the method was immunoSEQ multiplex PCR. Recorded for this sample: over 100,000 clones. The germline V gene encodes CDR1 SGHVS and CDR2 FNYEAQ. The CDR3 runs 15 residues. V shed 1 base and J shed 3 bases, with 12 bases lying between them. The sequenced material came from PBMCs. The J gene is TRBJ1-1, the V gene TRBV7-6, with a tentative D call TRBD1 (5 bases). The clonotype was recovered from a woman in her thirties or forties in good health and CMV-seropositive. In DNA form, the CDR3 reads TGTGCCAGCAGCTTAGATTTAGGGGCGTACACTGAAGCTTTCTTT. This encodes CASSLDLGAYTEAFF.